One and the same sample provided the 8 T cell receptor beta chains below, sequenced in a study of cytomegalovirus exposure and HLA in healthy donors. The PCR ran on 60 Vbeta and 13 Jbeta primers. Clones were sequenced by immunoSEQ multiplex PCR, and TCRdb holds only the in-frame ones, with some missing. Here the sample spans 120,000 to 150,000 clones, over 70% being singletons. The specimen was PBMCs. Receptors originate from a male donor in good health and CMV-seronegative.

This clone appeared once. The J gene is TRBJ1-1, the V gene TRBV7-6, with 10 bases identical to TRBD1. The CDR3 length is 15 residues. The germline V gene encodes CDR1 SGHVS and CDR2 FNYEAQ. Losses at the gene ends were 5 bases for V and 1 base for J; bases not matched to a gene: 4. CDR3 residues: CASSLGQGGNTEAFF. As DNA, the CDR3 is TGTGCCAGCAGCCTCGGACAGGGGGGGAACACTGAAGCTTTCTTT.

This clone was counted a few times. V gene TRBV27 combines with J gene TRBJ2-3; no clear D. The germline V gene has CDR1 MNHEY and CDR2 SMNVEV (reference sequence). The CDR3 has 14 amino acids. Between the trimmed V and J ends, which lost 6 bases and 4 bases, there was a span of 14 bases. CDR3 protein: CASSRPTRSDTQYF. The CDR3 bases are TGTGCCAGCAGCCGGCCAACCAGGTCAGATACGCAGTATTTT.

This clone has only one observation. This chain's CDR3 is CASSLAGTGYNEQFF. The CDR3 DNA reads TGCGCCAGCAGCTTGGCGGGGACTGGCTACAATGAGCAGTTCTTC. This chain uses TRBV5-1 with TRBJ2-1; perhaps TRBD2 as D (6 bases). This CDR3 region has 15 residues. Germline V gene lookup returns CDR1 SGHRS and CDR2 YFSETQ. The V end lost 0 bases, the J end lost 3 bases, and 10 bases lay between the germline ends. The full variable domain, its missing parts supplied by reference TRBV5-1 and TRBJ2-1, is KAGVTQTPRYLIKTRGQQVTLSCSPISGHRSVSWYQQTPGQGLQFLFEYFSETQRNKGNFPGRFSGRQFSNSRSEMNVSTLELGDSALYLCASSLAGTGYNEQFFGPGTRLTVL.

The V call is TRBV15, the J call TRBJ1-4; D unclear. Germline CDR1 LNHNV, CDR2 YYDKDF (reference sequence). This CDR3 has 14 amino acids. Trimming cost V 7 bases and J 1 base, with 10 bases left between them. As DNA, the CDR3 is TGTGCCACCACCCCAAGAGGAACTAATGAAAAACTGTTTTTT. Translation gives CATTPRGTNEKLFF.

The J gene is TRBJ2-7, the V gene TRBV7-9; tentative D call: TRBD1 (6 bases). V dropped 5 bases and J dropped 3 bases, with 11 bases sitting between them. Germline V CDR1 and CDR2: SEHNR, FQNEAQ (reference sequence). The CDR3 runs 13 residues. This CDR3 is CASSQGLIYEQYF. CDR3 nucleotides: TGTGCCAGCAGCCAGGGGCTCATCTACGAGCAGTACTTC.

This clone was detected a few times. The chain joins TRBV9 to TRBJ1-1, with D possibly TRBD1 on 6 matching bases. The germline V gene has CDR1 SGDLS and CDR2 YYNGEE. The CDR3 has 16 residues. Between the trimmed V and J ends, which lost 0 bases and 7 bases, there was a span of 19 bases. The CDR3 region has the DNA TGTGCCAGCAGCGTAGCCACCTCGGTAGGGGGTGGTGAAGCTTTCTTT. Protein: CASSVATSVGGGEAFF.

This sequence joins TRBV4-2 and TRBJ2-1, with D maybe TRBD1 (5 bases). Germline V gene data show CDR1 as LGHNA and CDR2 as YNFKEQ. The CDR3 consists of 15 residues. Trimming took off 4 bases at V and 8 bases at J, with 18 bases between the two ends. CDR3 DNA sequence: TGTGCCAGCAGCCTACCCCCAGGGCAGGGCGATGAGCAGTTCTTC. This sequence encodes CASSLPPGQGDEQFF.

The CDR3, as DNA: TGCGCCAGCAGTGGGGTGGGCCCGAGGGTTGGTAATTCACCCCTCCACTTT. This encodes CASSGVGPRVGNSPLHF. V gene TRBV10-2 combines with J gene TRBJ1-6; D uncertain. With 4 bases removed from V and 6 bases from J, the gap between germline ends came to 19 bases. The CDR3 length is 17 residues. CDR1 is WSHSY and CDR2 is SAAADI in the germline V gene.